The clone carrying this T cell receptor (beta chain) was seen repeatedly, ten times or more. As for time point: sample taken at primary tumor resection. Whole RNA came from tumor, nontumor lung or frozen PBMC and was sequenced without being sorted. There were approximately 69 donors, all of them untreated patients with early-stage non-small cell lung cancer. Germline CDR1 and CDR2: ENHRY and SYGVKD. The CDR3 totals 15 residues. V was shortened by 4 bases and J by 1 base, with 13 bases between the two germline ends. This specimen comes from a study of spatial heterogeneity in lung cancer. Study at large: Fewer alpha-chain than beta-chain sequences were consistently detected. The library had UMIs, and each TCR and UMI pair averaged more than ten raw reads.

Single TCR cDNA molecules each had their own unique molecular identifier. TCRdb ran MiXCR on the 5' RACE reads and lists one entry per CDR3 protein. Here the sample spans some 15,000 distinct CDR3 sequences, about 9.4% being singletons. The chain carries TRBV10-3 and TRBJ1-1; TRBD1 might be the D (5 bases). The sequenced sample was PBMCs, obtained at surgery. This receptor was identified in a male donor with early-stage non-small cell lung cancer. The CDR3 DNA sequence: TGTGCCATCAGTGGAAGGGGAAGGGGGAACACTGAAGCTTTCTTT. It translates to CAISGRGRGNTEAFF.